The clone carrying this T cell receptor beta chain was picked up many times. As yet, its antigen is unknown. The sample comes from a study of neurological immune-mediated disorders. Broader study findings: The study found no CDR3 amino acid sequences shared by expanded clones across subjects, suggesting private repertoires in all groups.

Regarding time point: longitudinal time-point 2. The study built unsorted libraries from 2 million PBMCs kept at -80 C. In germline, CDR1 is DFQATT, CDR2 SNEGSKA (reference sequence). The V end lost 0 bases, the J end lost 3 bases, and 14 bases lay between the germline ends. This CDR3 region has 15 residues. Whenever a sequencing run was performed, it yielded over 190 million TCR-beta sequences from 15-18 subjects. TCRdb fed the 5' RACE reads into MiXCR, producing one record per CDR3 protein. The table lists about 33,000 distinct CDR3 sequences, more than 10% of them singletons, with around 2.5% in the top ten.

This TCR came from a woman between 40 and 50 years old in good health. The chain links TRBV20-1 to TRBJ1-1; tentative D call: TRBD1 (6 bases). The sequenced material came from PBMCs. The CDR3 coding sequence is TGCAGTGCTAGAGATATTACGAGGGGGTACACTGAAGCTTTCTTT. This gives the protein CSARDITRGYTEAFF.